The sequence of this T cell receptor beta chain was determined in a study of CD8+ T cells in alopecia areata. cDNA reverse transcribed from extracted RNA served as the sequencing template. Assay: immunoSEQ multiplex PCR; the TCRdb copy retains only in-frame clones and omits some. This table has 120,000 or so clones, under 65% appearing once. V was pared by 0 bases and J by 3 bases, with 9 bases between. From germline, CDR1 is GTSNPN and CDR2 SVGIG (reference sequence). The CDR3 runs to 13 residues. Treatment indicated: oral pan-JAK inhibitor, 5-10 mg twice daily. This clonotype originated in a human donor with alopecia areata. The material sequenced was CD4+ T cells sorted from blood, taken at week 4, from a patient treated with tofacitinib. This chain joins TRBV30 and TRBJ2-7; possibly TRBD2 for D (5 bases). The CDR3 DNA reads TGTGCCTGGAGTGTTGGACTGGTCTACGAGCAGTACTTC. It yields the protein CAWSVGLVYEQYF.